Here is one T cell receptor beta chain with its context. Its antigen is currently unknown. These data belong to a study of cytomegalovirus exposure and HLA in healthy donors. General study points: In a later analysis, an Asian-associated ancestry cluster reportedly showed fewer N-insertions than the approximately 620-donor mean. Immune exposure was documented only through CMV serostatus.

Looked up from germline, CDR1 is SGHVS and CDR2 is FNYEAQ. This CDR3 region has 14 residues. J lost 5 bases, V lost 5 bases, and 4 bases had no gene match. Primers included in the PCR were 60 Vbeta and 13 Jbeta primers. The method was immunoSEQ multiplex PCR; TCRdb's version includes in-frame clones alone and lacks a portion of them. The table lists about 180,000 clones, over 65% of them singletons. This sequence originates from a young man in good health and CMV-seronegative. V is TRBV7-6 and J is TRBJ1-2; TRBD1 agrees at 11 bases. Sequencing was carried out using PBMCs. This CDR3 reads CASSPGTGGYGYTF. CDR3 bases: TGTGCCAGCAGCCCGGGGACAGGGGGATATGGCTACACCTTC.